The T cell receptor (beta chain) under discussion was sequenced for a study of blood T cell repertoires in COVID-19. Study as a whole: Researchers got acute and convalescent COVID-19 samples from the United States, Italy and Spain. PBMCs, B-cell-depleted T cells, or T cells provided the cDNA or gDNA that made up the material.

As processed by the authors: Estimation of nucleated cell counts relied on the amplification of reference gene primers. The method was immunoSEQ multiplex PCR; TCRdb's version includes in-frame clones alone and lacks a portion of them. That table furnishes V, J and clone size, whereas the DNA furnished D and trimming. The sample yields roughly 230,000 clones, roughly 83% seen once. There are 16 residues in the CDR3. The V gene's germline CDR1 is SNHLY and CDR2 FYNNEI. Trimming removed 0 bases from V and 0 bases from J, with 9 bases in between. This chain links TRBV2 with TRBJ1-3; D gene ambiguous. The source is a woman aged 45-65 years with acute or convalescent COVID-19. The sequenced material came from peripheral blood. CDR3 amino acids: CASSEAPAVSGNTIYF. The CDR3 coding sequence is TGTGCCAGCAGTGAAGCCCCCGCAGTCTCTGGAAACACCATATATTTT.